This T cell receptor beta chain was identified during a study of CD8 T cells in Susac syndrome. Looked up from germline, CDR1 is MNHEY and CDR2 is SMNVEV (reference sequence). The V gene end was trimmed by 5 bases and the J gene end by 2 bases; junction bases not matched to a gene: 4. This CDR3 spans 15 amino acids. CD8+ and CD4+ blood T cells underwent TCR beta sequencing. This clonotype came up once. RNA was extracted with the RNeasy kit, and a quantity of about 0.45 to 1 ug was reverse transcribed using random hexamers. TCRdb redid the calling of the immunoSEQ multiplex PCR reads with MiXCR, one entry per CDR3 protein. The data show about 150,000 distinct CDR3 sequences, about 94% seen once.

Sequenced input: CD8+ T cells from PBMCs. The chain has TRBV27 and TRBJ1-2; 11 positions match TRBD1. The TCR sequence derives from a human donor with multiple sclerosis. CDR3 DNA sequence: TGTGCCAGCAGTACCCGGGACAGGGGGAACTATGGCTACACCTTC. Translation gives CASSTRDRGNYGYTF.